This T cell receptor (beta chain) was captured in a study of blood T cell repertoires in COVID-19. The wider study: Nucleic acid was either cDNA or gDNA, and it came from T cells, B-cell-depleted T cells, or PBMCs.

Germline V gene sequence: CDR1 SGHTA, CDR2 FQGTGA. Trimming took 2 bases from V and 4 from J, leaving 6 bases between them. The CDR3 has 13 amino acids. Here immunoSEQ multiplex PCR was the method, and the copy in TCRdb shows in-frame clones only, minus some. The table has under 200,000 clones, over 60% seen once; the top ten hold less than 9.5%. This clone showed up many times. This sequence was found in a man in his fifties or sixties with acute or convalescent COVID-19. J is TRBJ1-5 and V is TRBV7-3, with D unclear. Material: peripheral blood. The chain's CDR3 is CASSLVPNQPQHF. The CDR3, as DNA: TGTGCCAGCAGCTTAGTCCCGAATCAGCCCCAGCATTTT.